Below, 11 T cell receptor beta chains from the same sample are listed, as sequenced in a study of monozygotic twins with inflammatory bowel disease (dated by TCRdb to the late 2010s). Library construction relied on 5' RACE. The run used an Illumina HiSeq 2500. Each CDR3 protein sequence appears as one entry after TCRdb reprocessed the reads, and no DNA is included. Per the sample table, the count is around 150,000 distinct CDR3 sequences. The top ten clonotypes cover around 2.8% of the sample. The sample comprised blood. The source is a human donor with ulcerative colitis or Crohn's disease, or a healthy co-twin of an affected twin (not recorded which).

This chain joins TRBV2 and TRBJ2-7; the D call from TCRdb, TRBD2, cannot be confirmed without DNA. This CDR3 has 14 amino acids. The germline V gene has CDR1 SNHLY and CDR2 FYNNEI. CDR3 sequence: CASSDEREFNEQYF.

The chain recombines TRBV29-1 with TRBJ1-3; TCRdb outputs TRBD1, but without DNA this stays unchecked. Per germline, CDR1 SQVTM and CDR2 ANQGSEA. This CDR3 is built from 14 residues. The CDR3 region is CSVENRGSGNTIYF.

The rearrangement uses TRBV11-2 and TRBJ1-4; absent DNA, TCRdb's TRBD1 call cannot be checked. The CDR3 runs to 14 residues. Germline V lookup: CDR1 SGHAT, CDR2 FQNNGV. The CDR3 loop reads CASSLTGTGQKLFF.

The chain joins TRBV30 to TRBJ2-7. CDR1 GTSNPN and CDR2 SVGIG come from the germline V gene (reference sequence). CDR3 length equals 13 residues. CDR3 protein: CAYNTNPDVEQYF. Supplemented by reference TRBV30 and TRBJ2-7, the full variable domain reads SQTIHQWPATLVQPVGSPLSLECTVEGTSNPNLYWYRQAAGRGLQLLFYSVGIGQISSEVPQNLSASRPQDRQFILSSKKLLLSDSGFYLCAYNTNPDVEQYFGPGTRLTVT.

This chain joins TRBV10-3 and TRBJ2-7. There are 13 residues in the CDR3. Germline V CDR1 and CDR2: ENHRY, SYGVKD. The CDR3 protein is CAISVGLGYEQYF.

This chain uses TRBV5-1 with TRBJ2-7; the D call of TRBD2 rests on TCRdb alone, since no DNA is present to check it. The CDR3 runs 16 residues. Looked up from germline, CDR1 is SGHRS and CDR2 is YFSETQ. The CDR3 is CASSGGTSGSVYEQYF.

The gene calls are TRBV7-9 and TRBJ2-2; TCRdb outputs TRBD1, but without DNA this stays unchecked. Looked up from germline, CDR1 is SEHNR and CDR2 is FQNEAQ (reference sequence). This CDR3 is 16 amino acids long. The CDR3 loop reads CASSSPGQGITGELFF.

CDR3 amino acids: CASSLSRLTHEQYF. The V gene is TRBV5-1, the J gene TRBJ2-7. Germline values: CDR1 SGHRS, CDR2 YFSETQ. The CDR3 extends over 14 amino acids.

The CDR3 protein is CASSEGGQGNYGYTF. This rearrangement joins TRBV2 to TRBJ1-2; absent DNA, TCRdb's TRBD1 call cannot be checked. The CDR3 sequence is 15 residues long. The V gene's germline CDR1 is SNHLY and CDR2 FYNNEI.

The CDR3 loop reads CASSLWPGQGLNEQFF. The chain has TRBV5-1 and TRBJ2-1; the D call of TRBD1 rests on TCRdb alone, since no DNA is present to check it. Germline loops: CDR1 SGHRS, CDR2 YFSETQ. The CDR3 runs 16 residues. The variable domain in full, with the rest retrieved from reference TRBV5-1 and TRBJ2-1, is KAGVTQTPRYLIKTRGQQVTLSCSPISGHRSVSWYQQTPGQGLQFLFEYFSETQRNKGNFPGRFSGRQFSNSRSEMNVSTLELGDSALYLCASSLWPGQGLNEQFFGPGTRLTVL.

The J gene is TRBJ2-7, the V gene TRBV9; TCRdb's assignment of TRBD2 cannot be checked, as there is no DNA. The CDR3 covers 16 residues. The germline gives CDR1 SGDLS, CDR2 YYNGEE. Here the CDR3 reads CASSAGLTGVSAEQYF. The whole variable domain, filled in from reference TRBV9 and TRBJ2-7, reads DSGVTQTPKHLITATGQRVTLRCSPRSGDLSVYWYQQSLDQGLQFLIQYYNGEERAKGNILERFSAQQFPDLHSELNLSSLELGDSALYFCASSAGLTGVSAEQYFGPGTRLTVT.